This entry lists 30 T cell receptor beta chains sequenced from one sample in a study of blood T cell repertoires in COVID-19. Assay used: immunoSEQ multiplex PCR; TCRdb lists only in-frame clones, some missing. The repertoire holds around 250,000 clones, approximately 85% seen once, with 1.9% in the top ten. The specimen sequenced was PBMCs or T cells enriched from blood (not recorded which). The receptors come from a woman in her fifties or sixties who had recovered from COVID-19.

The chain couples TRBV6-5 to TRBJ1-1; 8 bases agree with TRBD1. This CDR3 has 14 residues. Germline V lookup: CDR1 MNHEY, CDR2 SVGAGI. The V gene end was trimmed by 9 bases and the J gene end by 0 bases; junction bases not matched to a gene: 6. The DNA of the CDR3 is TGTGCCAGTATGGACAGGGCGATGAACACTGAAGCTTTCTTT. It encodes CASMDRAMNTEAFF.

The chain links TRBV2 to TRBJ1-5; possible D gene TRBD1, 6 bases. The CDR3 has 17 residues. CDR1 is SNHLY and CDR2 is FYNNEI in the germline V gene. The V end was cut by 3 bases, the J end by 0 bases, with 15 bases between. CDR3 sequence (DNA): TGTGCCAGCAGTGAGGACAGAGCACCGATTAGCAATCAGCCCCAGCATTTT. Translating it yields CASSEDRAPISNQPQHF.

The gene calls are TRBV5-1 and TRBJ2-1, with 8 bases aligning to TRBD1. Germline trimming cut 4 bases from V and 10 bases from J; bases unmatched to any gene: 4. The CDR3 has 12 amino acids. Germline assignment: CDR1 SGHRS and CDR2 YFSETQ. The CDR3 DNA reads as TGCGCCAGCAGCCGCGACAGGGGCGAGCAGTTCTTC. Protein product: CASSRDRGEQFF.

The CDR3 is CASSTRTGTDTQYF. In DNA, the CDR3 is TGTGCCAGCAGCACAAGGACAGGGACAGATACGCAGTATTTT. The chain combines TRBV7-9 with TRBJ2-3, with 8 nucleotides matching TRBD1. Germline assignment: CDR1 SEHNR and CDR2 FQNEAQ (reference sequence). This CDR3 spans 14 amino acids. The J segment lost 3 bases and the V segment lost 5 bases, leaving 4 bases of the junction unmatched.

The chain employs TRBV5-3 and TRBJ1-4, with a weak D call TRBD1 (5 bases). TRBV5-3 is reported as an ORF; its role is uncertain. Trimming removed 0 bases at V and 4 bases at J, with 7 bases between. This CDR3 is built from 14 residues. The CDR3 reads CARSLGGFNEKLFF. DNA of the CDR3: TGTGCCAGAAGCTTGGGGGGCTTTAATGAAAAACTGTTTTTT.

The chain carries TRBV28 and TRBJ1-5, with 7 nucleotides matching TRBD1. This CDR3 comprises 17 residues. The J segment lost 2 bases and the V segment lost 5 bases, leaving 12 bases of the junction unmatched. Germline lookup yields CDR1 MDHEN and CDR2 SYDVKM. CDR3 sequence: CASSAKGTGARNQPQHF. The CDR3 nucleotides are TGTGCCAGCAGTGCCAAGGGAACAGGGGCCCGCAATCAGCCCCAGCATTTT.

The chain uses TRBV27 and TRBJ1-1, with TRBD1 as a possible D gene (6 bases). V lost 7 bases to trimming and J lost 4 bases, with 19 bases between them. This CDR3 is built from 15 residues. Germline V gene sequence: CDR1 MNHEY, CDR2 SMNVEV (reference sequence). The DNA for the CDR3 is TGTGCCAGCACCTCCAACAGGGCCGGGGTCACTGAAGCTTTCTTT. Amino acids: CASTSNRAGVTEAFF.

The CDR3 protein is CASSSPGSKYNEQFF. CDR3 DNA: TGTGCCAGCAGTTCTCCGGGATCGAAATACAATGAGCAGTTCTTC. The chain joins TRBV6-5 to TRBJ2-1; possibly TRBD2 for D (5 bases). The CDR3 has 15 amino acids. The germline V gene encodes CDR1 MNHEY and CDR2 SVGAGI. With 4 bases removed from V and 4 bases from J, the gap between germline ends came to 14 bases.

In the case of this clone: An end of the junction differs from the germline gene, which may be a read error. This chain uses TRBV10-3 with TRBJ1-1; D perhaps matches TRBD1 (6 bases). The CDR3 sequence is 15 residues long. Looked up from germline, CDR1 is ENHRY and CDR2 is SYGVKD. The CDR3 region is CAIRDNRAANAEAFF. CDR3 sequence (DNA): TGTGCCATCCGTGACAACAGGGCCGCCAACGCTGAAGCTTTCTTT.

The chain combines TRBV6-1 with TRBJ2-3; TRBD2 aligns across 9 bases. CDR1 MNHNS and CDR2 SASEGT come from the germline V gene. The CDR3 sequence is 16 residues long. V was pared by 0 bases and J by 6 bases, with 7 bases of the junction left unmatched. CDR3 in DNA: TGTGCCAGCAGTGAAGCTGGCGGGAGGGCCGGGGATACGCAGTATTTT. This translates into CASSEAGGRAGDTQYF.

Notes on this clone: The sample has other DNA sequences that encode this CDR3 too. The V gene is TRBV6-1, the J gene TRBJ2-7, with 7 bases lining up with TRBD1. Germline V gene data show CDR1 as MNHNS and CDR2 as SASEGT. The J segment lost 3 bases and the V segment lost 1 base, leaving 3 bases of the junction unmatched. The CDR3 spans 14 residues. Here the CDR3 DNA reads TGTGCCAGCAGTGAAGGGGGGACAGACTACGAGCAGTACTTC. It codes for CASSEGGTDYEQYF.

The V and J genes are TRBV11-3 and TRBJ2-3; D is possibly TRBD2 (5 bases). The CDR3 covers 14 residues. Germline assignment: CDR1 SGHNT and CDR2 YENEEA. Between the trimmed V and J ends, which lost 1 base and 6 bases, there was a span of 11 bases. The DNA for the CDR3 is TGTGCCAGCAGCTTAGGTGGAGGTGTGGATACGCAGTATTTT. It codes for CASSLGGGVDTQYF.

CDR3 sequence reads: CAWKPLYNSPLHF. CDR3 coding DNA: TGTGCCTGGAAGCCCCTCTATAATTCACCCCTCCACTTT. The V and J genes are TRBV30 and TRBJ1-6; unclear D gene. V was cut by 4 bases and J by 3 bases, with 7 bases left in between. There are 13 residues in the CDR3. Germline lookup yields CDR1 GTSNPN and CDR2 SVGIG (reference sequence). Variable domain in full (rest from reference TRBV30 and TRBJ1-6): SQTIHQWPATLVQPVGSPLSLECTVEGTSNPNLYWYRQAAGRGLQLLFYSVGIGQISSEVPQNLSASRPQDRQFILSSKKLLLSDSGFYLCAWKPLYNSPLHFGNGTRLTVT.

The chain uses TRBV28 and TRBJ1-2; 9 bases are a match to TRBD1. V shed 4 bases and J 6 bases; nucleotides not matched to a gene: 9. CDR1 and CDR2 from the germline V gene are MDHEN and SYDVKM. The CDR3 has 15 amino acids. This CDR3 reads CASSSWDRDANGYTF. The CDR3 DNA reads TGTGCCAGCAGTTCCTGGGACAGGGACGCCAATGGCTACACCTTC.

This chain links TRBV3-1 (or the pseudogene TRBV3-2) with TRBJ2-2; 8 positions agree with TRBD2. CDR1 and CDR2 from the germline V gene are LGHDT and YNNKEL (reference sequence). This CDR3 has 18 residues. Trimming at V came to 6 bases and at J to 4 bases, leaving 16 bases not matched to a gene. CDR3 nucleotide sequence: TGTGCCAGCAGAACAAGGGGCGCGGCGGGAGGCGTCACCGGGGAGCTGTTTTTT. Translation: CASRTRGAAGGVTGELFF.

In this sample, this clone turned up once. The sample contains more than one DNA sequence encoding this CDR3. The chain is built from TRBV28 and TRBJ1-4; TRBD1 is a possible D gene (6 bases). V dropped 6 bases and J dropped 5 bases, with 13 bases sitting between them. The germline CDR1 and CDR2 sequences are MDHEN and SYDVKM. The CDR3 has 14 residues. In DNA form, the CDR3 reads TGTGCCAGCAGCCTACAGGGATTAAATGAAAAACTGTTTTTT. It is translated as CASSLQGLNEKLFF.

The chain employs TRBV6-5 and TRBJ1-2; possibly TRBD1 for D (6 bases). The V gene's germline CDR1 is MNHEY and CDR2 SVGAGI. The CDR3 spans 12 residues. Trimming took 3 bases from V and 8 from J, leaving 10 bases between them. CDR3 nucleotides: TGTGCCAGCAGTTATTATAGGGGGGGCTACACCTTC. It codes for CASSYYRGGYTF.

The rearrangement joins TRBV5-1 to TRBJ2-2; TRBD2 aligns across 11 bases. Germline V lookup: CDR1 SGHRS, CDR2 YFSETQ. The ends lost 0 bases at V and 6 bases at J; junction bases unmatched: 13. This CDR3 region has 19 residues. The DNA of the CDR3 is TGCGCCAGCAGCTTGGCGATAGCGGGAGGGCCTGGGTCGTCCGGGGAGCTGTTTTTT. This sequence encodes CASSLAIAGGPGSSGELFF.

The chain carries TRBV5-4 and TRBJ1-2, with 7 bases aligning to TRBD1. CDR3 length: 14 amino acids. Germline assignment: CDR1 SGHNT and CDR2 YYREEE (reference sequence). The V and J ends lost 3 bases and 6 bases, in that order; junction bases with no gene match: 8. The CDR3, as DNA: TGTGCCAGCAGCTCACAACAGGGGAGAAATGGCTACACCTTC. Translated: CASSSQQGRNGYTF.

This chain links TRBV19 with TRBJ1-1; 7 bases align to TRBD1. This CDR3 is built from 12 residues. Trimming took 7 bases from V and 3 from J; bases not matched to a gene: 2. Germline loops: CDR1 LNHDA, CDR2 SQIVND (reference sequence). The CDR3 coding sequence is TGTGCCAGTAACAGGGGAGACACTGAAGCTTTCTTT. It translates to CASNRGDTEAFF.

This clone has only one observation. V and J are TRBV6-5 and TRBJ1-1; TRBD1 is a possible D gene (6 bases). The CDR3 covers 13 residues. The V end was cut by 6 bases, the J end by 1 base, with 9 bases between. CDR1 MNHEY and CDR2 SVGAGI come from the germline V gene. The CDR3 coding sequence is TGTGCCAGCAGGGACAGTCAGAACACTGAAGCTTTCTTT. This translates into CASRDSQNTEAFF.

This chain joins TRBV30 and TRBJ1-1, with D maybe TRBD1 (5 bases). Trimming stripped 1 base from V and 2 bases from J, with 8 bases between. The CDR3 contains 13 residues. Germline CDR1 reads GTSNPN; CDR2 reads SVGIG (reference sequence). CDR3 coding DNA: TGTGCCTGGAGTGGACAGATTAACACTGAAGCTTTCTTT. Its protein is CAWSGQINTEAFF.

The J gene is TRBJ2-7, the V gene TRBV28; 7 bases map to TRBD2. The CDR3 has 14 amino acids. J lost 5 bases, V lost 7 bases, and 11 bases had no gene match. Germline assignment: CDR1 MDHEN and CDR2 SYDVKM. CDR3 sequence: CASIDPGGGDEQYF. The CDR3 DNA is TGTGCCAGCATCGACCCGGGGGGAGGAGACGAGCAGTACTTC.

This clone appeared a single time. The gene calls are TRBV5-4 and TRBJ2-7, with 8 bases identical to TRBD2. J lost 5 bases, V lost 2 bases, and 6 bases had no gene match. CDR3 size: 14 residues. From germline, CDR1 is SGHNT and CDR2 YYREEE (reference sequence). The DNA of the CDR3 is TGTGCCAGCAGCTTTGCCCGACTAGCGAACGAGCAGTACTTC. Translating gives CASSFARLANEQYF.

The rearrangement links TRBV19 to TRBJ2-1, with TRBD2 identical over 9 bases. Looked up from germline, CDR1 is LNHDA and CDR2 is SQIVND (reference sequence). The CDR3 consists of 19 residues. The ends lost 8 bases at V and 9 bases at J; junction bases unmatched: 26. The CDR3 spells CASSFWGLAPPKGFGEQFF. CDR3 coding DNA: TGTGCCAGTTCATTTTGGGGACTAGCTCCTCCGAAGGGGTTCGGTGAGCAGTTCTTC.

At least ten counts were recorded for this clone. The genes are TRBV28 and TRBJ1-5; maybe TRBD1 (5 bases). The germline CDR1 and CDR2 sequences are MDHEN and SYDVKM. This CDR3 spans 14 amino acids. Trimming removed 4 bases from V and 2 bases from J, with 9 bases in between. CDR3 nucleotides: TGTGCCAGCAGTTGGGGGGAAGGCAATCAGCCCCAGCATTTT. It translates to CASSWGEGNQPQHF.

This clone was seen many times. The CDR3 DNA reads as TGTGCCAGCAGTGATGCGGGGAGACAGGGGGATGACGAGCAGTACTTC. It specifies CASSDAGRQGDDEQYF. The J gene is TRBJ2-7, the V gene TRBV6-4; 9 bases are a match to TRBD1. The CDR3 is 16 residues long. CDR1 is MRHNA, CDR2 SNTAGT, per germline. The V segment lost 3 bases and the J segment 5 bases; nucleotides outside the gene matches: 11.

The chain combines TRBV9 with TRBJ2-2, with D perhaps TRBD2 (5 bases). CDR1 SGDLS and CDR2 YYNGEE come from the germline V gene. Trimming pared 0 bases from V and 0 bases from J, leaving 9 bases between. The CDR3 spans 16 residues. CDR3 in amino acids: CASSVAGRTNTGELFF. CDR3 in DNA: TGTGCCAGCAGCGTAGCGGGAAGGACGAACACCGGGGAGCTGTTTTTT. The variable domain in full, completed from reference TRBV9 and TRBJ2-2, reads DSGVTQTPKHLITATGQRVTLRCSPRSGDLSVYWYQQSLDQGLQFLIQYYNGEERAKGNILERFSAQQFPDLHSELNLSSLELGDSALYFCASSVAGRTNTGELFFGEGSRLTVL.

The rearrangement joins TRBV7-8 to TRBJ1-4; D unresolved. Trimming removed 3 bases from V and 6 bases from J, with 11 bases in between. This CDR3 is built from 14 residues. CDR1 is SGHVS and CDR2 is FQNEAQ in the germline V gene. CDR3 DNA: TGTGCCAGCAGCTTGCGCCCCTCGGATGAAAAACTGTTTTTT. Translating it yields CASSLRPSDEKLFF.

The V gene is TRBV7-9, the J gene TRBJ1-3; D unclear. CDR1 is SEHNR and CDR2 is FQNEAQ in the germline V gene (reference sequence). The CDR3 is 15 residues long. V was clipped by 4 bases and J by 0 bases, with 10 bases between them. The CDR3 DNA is TGTGCCAGCAGCTCTGACAAGAACTCTGGAAACACCATATATTTT. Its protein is CASSSDKNSGNTIYF. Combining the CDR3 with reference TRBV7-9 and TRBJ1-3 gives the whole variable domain DTGVSQNPRHKITKRGQNVTFRCDPISEHNRLYWYRQTLGQGPEFLTYFQNEAQLEKSRLLSDRFSAERPKGSFSTLEIQRTEQGDSAMYLCASSSDKNSGNTIYFGEGSWLTVV.